The 17 T cell receptor beta chains presented below share a single source sample, sequenced in a study of graft-versus-host responses after intestinal transplantation. Profiling relied on immunoSEQ multiplex PCR, and the TCRdb table lists in-frame clones only, not all of them. This sample has some 14,000 clones, with about two fifths found just once. Responders (roughly 200,000, CFSE-labeled) met roughly 200,000 stimulators that were irradiated and violet-dye-labeled. The specimen comprised alloreactive CD8+ T cells from a mixed lymphocyte reaction culture, sampled before intestinal transplant. Subset described: CFSE-low proliferating T cells sorted from approximately 6-day pre-transplant mixed lymphocyte reaction (GvH or HvG direction). The receptors shown here come from a human patient who received an intestinal transplant.

The rearrangement joins TRBV9 to TRBJ2-7; 7 bases are a match to TRBD1. The CDR3 is 14 amino acids. Germline V gives CDR1 SGDLS, CDR2 YYNGEE. After removal of 3 bases from V and 2 bases from J, the junction contained 5 bases not matched to a gene. CDR3 residues: CASSAGTVPYEQYF. The CDR3 region has the DNA TGTGCCAGCAGCGCAGGGACAGTCCCCTACGAGCAGTACTTC.

This rearrangement joins TRBV4-3 to TRBJ1-2, with D maybe TRBD1 (5 bases). The CDR3 runs 13 residues. The germline gives CDR1 LGHNA, CDR2 YSLEER. The ends were cut back, 1 base at V and 9 bases at J, with 12 bases in the middle. The CDR3 nucleotides are TGCGCCAGCAGCCAAGCCTACAGGAGTAGCTACACCTTC. It codes for CASSQAYRSSYTF.

This clone was counted a few times. The chain has TRBV4-3 and TRBJ2-5; TRBD2 is a possible D gene (6 bases). The CDR3 totals 15 residues. V lost 5 bases and J lost 2, with 15 bases in between. Germline V gene lookup returns CDR1 LGHNA and CDR2 YSLEER. This CDR3 reads CASSEGTAIQETQYF. Here the CDR3 DNA reads TGCGCCAGCAGCGAGGGGACTGCCATACAAGAGACCCAGTACTTC.

The rearrangement uses TRBV29-1 and TRBJ2-1, with D tentatively TRBD2 (6 bases). Trimming stripped 7 bases from V and 0 bases from J, with 19 bases between. CDR1 SQVTM and CDR2 ANQGSEA come from the germline V gene. This CDR3 comprises 16 residues. CDR3 DNA: TGCAGCGCCGAAGGGACTGTTGATTTCTCCTACAATGAGCAGTTCTTC. Protein sequence: CSAEGTVDFSYNEQFF.

This clone appeared a few times. The genes are TRBV25-1 and TRBJ2-3; 8 bases match TRBD1. The CDR3 length is 15 residues. The germline gives CDR1 MGHDK, CDR2 SYGVNS. V shed 1 base and J 1 base; nucleotides not matched to a gene: 1. The CDR3: CASSEWGQGTDTQYF. The CDR3 DNA sequence: TGTGCCAGCAGTGAATGGGGACAGGGCACAGATACGCAGTATTTT.

This chain joins TRBV27 and TRBJ2-7, with a tentative D call TRBD1 (5 bases). Germline V gene data show CDR1 as MNHEY and CDR2 as SMNVEV (reference sequence). The CDR3 is 11 residues long. V lost 7 bases and J lost 6, with 10 bases in between. DNA for the CDR3: TGTGCCAGCAACGACAGTCTCGAGCAGTACTTC. It encodes CASNDSLEQYF.

The rearrangement uses TRBV6-1 and TRBJ2-7; tentative D call: TRBD2 (5 bases). The CDR3 is 15 amino acids. Trimming shortened V by 1 base and J by 3 bases, and 13 bases separated the two germline ends. Germline CDR1 and CDR2: MNHNS and SASEGT. Here the CDR3 reads CASSEGRILSYEQYF. The CDR3 DNA is TGTGCCAGCAGTGAAGGGAGGATTCTGAGCTACGAGCAGTACTTC.

J is TRBJ2-7 and V is TRBV15, with 7 nucleotides matching TRBD1. V lost 5 bases and J lost 3; bases outside the gene matches: 7. CDR3 size: 14 residues. Germline-derived CDR1 and CDR2 are LNHNV and YYDKDF (reference sequence). As DNA, the CDR3 is TGTGCCACCAGCGCCGGGACAGACGACTACGAGCAGTACTTC. Its protein product is CATSAGTDDYEQYF. Supplemented by reference TRBV15 and TRBJ2-7, the full variable domain reads DAMVIQNPRYQVTQFGKPVTLSCSQTLNHNVMYWYQQKSSQAPKLLFHYYDKDFNNEADTPDNFQSRRPNTSFCFLDIRSPGLGDTAMYLCATSAGTDDYEQYFGPGTRLTVT.

The V call is TRBV5-1, the J call TRBJ2-1; 11 bases are a match to TRBD2. The CDR3 extends over 15 amino acids. The junction had 10 bases not matched to a gene; V was cut back by 6 bases and J by 8 bases. The V gene's germline CDR1 is SGHRS and CDR2 YFSETQ. The CDR3 loop is CASNPGTSGFYEQFF. The CDR3 nucleotides read TGCGCCAGCAACCCCGGGACTAGCGGTTTTTATGAGCAGTTCTTC.

In its sample, this clone was seen a few times. CDR3 amino acids: CASSPRGRENTEAFF. In DNA, the CDR3 is TGTGCCAGCAGCCCCCGGGGTAGAGAGAACACTGAAGCTTTCTTT. The chain employs TRBV11-1 and TRBJ1-1; D gene ambiguous. Between the trimmed V and J ends, which lost 5 bases and 1 base, there was a span of 14 bases. CDR1 and CDR2 from the germline V gene are SGHAT and FQDESV (reference sequence). The CDR3 runs 15 residues. The variable domain in full, with the rest retrieved from reference TRBV11-1 and TRBJ1-1, is EAEVAQSPRYKITEKSQAVAFWCDPISGHATLYWYRQILGQGPELLVQFQDESVVDDSQLPKDRFSAERLKGVDSTLKIQPAELGDSAMYLCASSPRGRENTEAFFGQGTRLTVV.

The gene calls are TRBV28 and TRBJ2-7; maybe TRBD2 (5 bases). The V and J ends lost 5 bases and 0 bases respectively, with 14 bases between them. The CDR3 is made up of 15 amino acids. Germline V gene lookup returns CDR1 MDHEN and CDR2 SYDVKM. This CDR3 reads CASSPWTFCSYEQYF. The CDR3 DNA sequence: TGTGCCAGCAGTCCCTGGACTTTCTGCTCCTACGAGCAGTACTTC.

This chain's CDR3 is CASSQVTVAFDTQYF. CDR3 nucleotides: TGCGCCAGCAGCCAAGTTACGGTAGCCTTTGATACGCAGTATTTT. This chain connects TRBV4-1 to TRBJ2-3, with unresolved D. This CDR3 region has 15 residues. The V end lost 1 base, the J end lost 6 bases, and 14 bases lay between the germline ends. Germline assignment: CDR1 MGHRA and CDR2 YSYEKL.

This clone was detected a few times. The chain couples TRBV5-4 to TRBJ1-4; the match to TRBD1 covers 9 bases. Germline assignment: CDR1 SGHNT and CDR2 YYREEE (reference sequence). With V trimmed by 4 bases and J by 7 bases, 14 bases remained unmatched. The CDR3 contains 17 residues. The CDR3 nucleotides are TGTGCCAGCAGCCTGGGGGCACCGGACAGGGGACCTGAAAAACTGTTTTTT. The encoded protein is CASSLGAPDRGPEKLFF.

V and J are TRBV28 and TRBJ1-5; D unresolved. The CDR3 totals 16 residues. The germline V gene encodes CDR1 MDHEN and CDR2 SYDVKM. The V end lost 5 bases, the J end lost 9 bases, and 23 bases lay between the germline ends. CDR3 nucleotide sequence: TGTGCCAGCAGTCCCGGACTGTTTAAACGTTTATTGCCCCAGCATTTT. Translating it yields CASSPGLFKRLLPQHF.

Relative to its sample, this clone is medium-sized. This sequence joins TRBV6-5 and TRBJ2-7, with TRBD1 matching 9 bases. The CDR3 covers 14 residues. Germline assignment: CDR1 MNHEY and CDR2 SVGAGI. V trimming: 5 bases; J trimming: 6 bases; junction bases outside the gene matches: 8. The CDR3 loop reads CASSAGQGLLEQYF. CDR3 in DNA: TGTGCCAGCAGTGCGGGACAGGGCCTCCTCGAGCAGTACTTC.

This chain uses TRBV2 with TRBJ2-3; TRBD1 matches at 10 bases. The ends lost 8 bases at V and 2 bases at J; junction bases unmatched: 7. From germline, CDR1 is SNHLY and CDR2 FYNNEI. This CDR3 comprises 15 residues. CDR3: CASSPGQGSTDTQYF. The CDR3 nucleotides are TGTGCCAGCTCTCCGGGACAGGGGTCCACAGATACGCAGTATTTT.

V usage is TRBV27 and J usage is TRBJ1-1; a possible D gene is TRBD1 (5 bases). Trimming removed 7 bases from V and 5 bases from J, with 14 bases in between. The germline CDR1 and CDR2 sequences are MNHEY and SMNVEV (reference sequence). The CDR3 length is 13 residues. The CDR3 bases are TGTGCCAGCATGATGCAGGGTGGAACTGAAGCTTTCTTT. Its protein is CASMMQGGTEAFF.